These T cell receptor beta chains were read from a single sample in a study of technical replicates of blood from a handful of donors. Data came from immunoSEQ multiplex PCR; TCRdb stores just in-frame clones and leaves some out. The sample contains more than 90,000 clones, more than 90% of which appear only once. The sequencing input was T cells isolated from PBMCs. The origin of the receptors is a human donor in good health. CDR3s include the opening cysteine and the closing phenylalanine or tryptophan. Fields, in order: J gene, V gene, D gene, CDR3 protein. D genes are given only for firm matches.

>TRBJ2-3|TRBV11-1|NA
CASSLVSDTQYF
>TRBJ2-7|TRBV6-1|NA
CASSEHPGGSNEQYF
>TRBJ2-1|TRBV6-1|TRBD2
CASSVRLAGVLDEQFF
>TRBJ1-6|TRBV13|NA
CASSLGGSEGSNSPLHF
>TRBJ2-1|TRBV9|TRBD2
CASGREFGNEQFF
>TRBJ2-7|TRBV15|NA
CATSAGIVYEQYF
>TRBJ2-3|TRBV7-8|NA
CASPKDPSGRREGTDTQYF
>TRBJ1-2|TRBV21-1|NA
CARISGYTF
>TRBJ2-1|TRBV21-1|NA
CASSKTRLAGAPGEQFF
>TRBJ2-1|TRBV6-4|NA
CASSARGYNEQFF
>TRBJ2-7|TRBV27|TRBD2
CASSNEREYSYEQYF
>TRBJ2-5|TRBV19|NA
CASSIDNRAWETQYF
>TRBJ2-1|TRBV11-3|TRBD1
CASSRTGADNEQFF
>TRBJ1-5|TRBV6-5|NA
CASSTRGFNQPQHF
>TRBJ2-7|TRBV27|TRBD2
CASTPRAGGSIREQYF
>TRBJ1-4|TRBV2|TRBD1
CASSTPGQAENEKLFF
>TRBJ2-1|TRBV4-1|NA
CASSLADGYNEQFF
>TRBJ2-3|TRBV7-6|NA
CASSPLVGDINTDTQYF
>TRBJ2-1|TRBV15|TRBD1
CATSRVSRGINEQFF
>TRBJ1-2|TRBV30|NA
CAWTKDTGATYYGYTF
>TRBJ2-7|TRBV27|TRBD2
CASSSPPRTSPYEQYF
>TRBJ2-6|TRBV2|NA
CASSETASGANVLTF
>TRBJ2-7|TRBV18|NA
CASSPPQGRTYEQYF
>TRBJ1-2|TRBV28|NA
CASSLQRSYGYTF
>TRBJ2-1|TRBV5-4|NA
CASSFDRSSYNEQFF
>TRBJ2-2|TRBV4-1|NA
CASRPGDTGELFF
>TRBJ2-7|TRBV5-1|TRBD2
CASSLSLAGSRASYEQYF
>TRBJ2-5|TRBV2|TRBD1
CASHPGQGQETQYF
>TRBJ1-3|TRBV7-2|NA
CASSLEEWYSGNTIYF
>TRBJ2-1|TRBV4-1|NA
CASSPFAVRADISYNEQFF
>TRBJ1-4|TRBV27|NA
CASSLSVGRDGKLFF
>TRBJ2-3|TRBV29-1|TRBD2
CSVALAGTADTQYF
>TRBJ2-7|TRBV27|NA
CASSLRISYEQYF
>TRBJ1-6|TRBV5-1|TRBD1
CASSPGQENSPLHF
>TRBJ2-6|TRBV5-6|NA
CASSLVGAGANVLTF
>TRBJ2-7|TRBV19|NA
CASSPQTGRTYEQYF
>TRBJ2-2|TRBV5-1|NA
CASSLGAGTGELFF
>TRBJ1-2|TRBV11-3|NA
CASSPIIQRSFDGYTF
>TRBJ2-5|TRBV25-1|NA
CASTPVETQYF
>TRBJ2-1|TRBV6-1|TRBD2
CASSEYGTSGGDNEQFF
>TRBJ2-7|TRBV11-2|NA
CASSLSGRYEQYF
>TRBJ1-2|TRBV6-1|TRBD1
CASDGDRAAGYTF
>TRBJ2-7|TRBV2|TRBD1
CASSRQGGEQYF
>TRBJ1-1|TRBV7-9|TRBD1
CASSQSDRAISRAEAFF
>TRBJ1-1|TRBV11-2|NA
CASSLEEGRTEAFF
>TRBJ2-7|TRBV29-1|TRBD2
CSVDGGTSGSYEQYF
>TRBJ2-3|TRBV19|TRBD2
CASSIGDLAGGGTDTQYF
>TRBJ2-1|TRBV29-1|NA
CSVDRGYANEQFF
>TRBJ2-5|TRBV27|TRBD2
CASSLLAGVSETQYF
>TRBJ2-2|TRBV19|NA
CASSQRRWDTGELFF
>TRBJ2-2|TRBV5-5|NA
CASSLLDIANTGELFF
>TRBJ2-1|TRBV10-3|NA
CAISESALTSSGRNEQFF
>TRBJ1-2|TRBV28|TRBD1
CASSGSTGTGANYGYTF
>TRBJ2-6|TRBV2|TRBD2
CAGGREDSGANVLTF
>TRBJ1-1|TRBV6-1|TRBD1
CASSEMVRQGHTEAFF
>TRBJ1-1|TRBV9|NA
CASSFNPLGGIAEAFF
>TRBJ2-1|TRBV28|NA
CASSLFQAYNEQFF
>TRBJ2-3|TRBV27|NA
CASSPPPELSDTQYF
>TRBJ2-5|TRBV29-1|NA
CSVERTEETQYF
>TRBJ2-1|TRBV7-2|TRBD1
CASSSGRGQSNNEQFF